This passage covers 4 T cell receptor beta chains from one sample sequenced in a study of T-cell reconstitution after alpha-beta-depleted transplantation in children. Preparation of the TCRbeta library involved a method that used unique molecular identifiers. Each CDR3 protein gets one entry after TCRdb re-called the PCR reads with MiXCR. The sample includes 600,000 to 800,000 distinct CDR3 sequences, approximately 14% of them seen just once. The starting material was PBMCs, obtained before TCRalphabeta/CD19-depleted stem cell transplant. The receptors were sampled from a girl aged 2 to 10 with congenital amegakaryocytic thrombocytopenia, due to receive a stem cell transplant.

This clonotype was observed a single time. A much larger clone sits a single nucleotide away, making a read error possible. The chain combines TRBV5-1 with TRBJ1-1, with D uncertain. Germline CDR1 and CDR2: SGHRS and YFSETQ. This CDR3 has 12 amino acids. In DNA, the CDR3 is TGCGCCAGCAGCCTAGGAGGCCGTGAAGCTCTCTTT. Protein product: CASSLGGREALF. Filled out from reference TRBV5-1 and TRBJ1-1, the complete variable domain reads KAGVTQTPRYLIKTRGQQVTLSCSPISGHRSVSWYQQTPGQGLQFLFEYFSETQRNKGNFPGRFSGRQFSNSRSEMNVSTLELGDSALYLCASSLGGREALFGQGTRLTVV.

This clonotype has just a few counts. The V and J genes are TRBV20-1 and TRBJ2-7; 11 nucleotides match TRBD2. This CDR3 has 16 residues. Germline V gives CDR1 DFQATT, CDR2 SNEGSKA (reference sequence). The V segment lost 0 bases and the J segment 2 bases; nucleotides outside the gene matches: 6. CDR3 in DNA: TGCAGTGCTAGAGATACCGGACTAGCGGGTACCTACGAGCAGTACTTC. It encodes CSARDTGLAGTYEQYF.

This clonotype was detected many times. The gene calls are TRBV15 and TRBJ2-5, with 8 bases identical to TRBD2. CDR1 LNHNV and CDR2 YYDKDF come from the germline V gene (reference sequence). CDR3 length equals 17 residues. V was clipped by 0 bases and J by 6 bases; unmatched bases: 12. The CDR3 bases are TGTGCCACCAGCAGAGATCAGGCGGGGGGCGCTTTCAAGACCCAGTACTTC. Translated: CATSRDQAGGAFKTQYF.

This clonotype occurred many times. The chain carries TRBV5-1 and TRBJ2-1; D gene unclear. Germline V CDR1 and CDR2: SGHRS, YFSETQ. The ends were cut back, 6 bases at V and 2 bases at J, with 12 bases in the middle. The CDR3 extends over 14 amino acids. CDR3 nucleotides: TGCGCCAGCACTAAGGCGGCGACCTACAATGAGCAGTTCTTC. It specifies CASTKAATYNEQFF.